The clone carrying this T cell receptor beta chain was detected a few times. Its antigen is not known. The CDR3 extends over 14 amino acids. The V and J ends lost 2 bases and 2 bases respectively, with 9 bases between them. CDR1 is KGHSH and CDR2 is LQKENI in the germline V gene. This record belongs to a study of post-analysis software for immune sequencing data. Unique molecular identifiers featured in each of the TCR beta cDNA libraries. Using its own MiXCR run on the PCR reads, TCRdb lists one record per CDR3 protein. The repertoire holds about 810,000 distinct CDR3 sequences, with approximately 50% as singletons. Whole-study findings and limits: Patients had higher frequencies than controls of about 5 TRBV segments, including TRBV5-6, TRBV5-1 and TRBV20-1.

Sequencing input: blood. This sequence originates from a girl between 10 and 17 years old with multiple sclerosis. The J gene is TRBJ2-5, the V gene TRBV18; D not resolved. In nucleotides, the CDR3 is TGTGCCAGCTCACCAGGGCTGCGGCAAGAGACCCAGTACTTC. Protein product: CASSPGLRQETQYF.